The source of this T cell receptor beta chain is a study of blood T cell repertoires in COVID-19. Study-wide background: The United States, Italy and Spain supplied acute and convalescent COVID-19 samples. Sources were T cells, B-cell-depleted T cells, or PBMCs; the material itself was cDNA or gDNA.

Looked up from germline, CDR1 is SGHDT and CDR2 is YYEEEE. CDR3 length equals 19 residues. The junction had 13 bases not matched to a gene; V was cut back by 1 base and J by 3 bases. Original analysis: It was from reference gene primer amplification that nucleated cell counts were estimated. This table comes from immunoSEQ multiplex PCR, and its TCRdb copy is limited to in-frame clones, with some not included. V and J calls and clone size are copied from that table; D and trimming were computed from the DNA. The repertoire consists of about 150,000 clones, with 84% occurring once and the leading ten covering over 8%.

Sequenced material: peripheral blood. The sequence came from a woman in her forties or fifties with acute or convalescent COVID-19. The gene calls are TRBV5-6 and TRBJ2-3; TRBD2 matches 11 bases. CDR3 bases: TGTGCCAGCAGCTTGCTAGCGGGAGGTTCATCTTATGAGACAGATACGCAGTATTTT. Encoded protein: CASSLLAGGSSYETDTQYF.